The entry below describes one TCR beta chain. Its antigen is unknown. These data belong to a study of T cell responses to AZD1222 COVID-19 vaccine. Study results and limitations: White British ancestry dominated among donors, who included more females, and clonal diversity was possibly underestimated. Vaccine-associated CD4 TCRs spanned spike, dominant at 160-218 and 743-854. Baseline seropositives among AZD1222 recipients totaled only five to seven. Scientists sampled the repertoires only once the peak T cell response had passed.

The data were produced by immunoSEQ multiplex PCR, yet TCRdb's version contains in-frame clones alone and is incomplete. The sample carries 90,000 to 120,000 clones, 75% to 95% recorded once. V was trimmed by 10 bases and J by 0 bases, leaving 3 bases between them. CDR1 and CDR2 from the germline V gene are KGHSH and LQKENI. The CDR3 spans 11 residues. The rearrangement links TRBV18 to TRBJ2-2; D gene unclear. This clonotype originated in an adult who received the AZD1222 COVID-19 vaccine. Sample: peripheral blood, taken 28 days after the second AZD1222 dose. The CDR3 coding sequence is TGTGCCACCTCGAACACCGGGGAGCTGTTTTTT. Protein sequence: CATSNTGELFF.